This T cell receptor beta chain was sequenced in a study of blood T cell repertoires in COVID-19. Study in general: The analysed material was cDNA or gDNA that came from T cells, B-cell-depleted T cells, or PBMCs.

In the original processing: Nucleated cell number was recorded as an estimate derived from reference gene primer amplification. Some clones are missing from TCRdb's copy, which holds only in-frame ones; the method was immunoSEQ multiplex PCR. Clonal size and the V and J genes are those of that table, whereas D and trimming came from the DNA. The table shows about 83,000 clones, with around nine tenths occurring only once. This CDR3 is built from 13 residues. CDR1 is KGHSH and CDR2 is LQKENI in the germline V gene. The V and J ends lost 4 bases and 6 bases, in that order; junction bases with no gene match: 3.

V is TRBV18 and J is TRBJ1-2; 9 bases agree with TRBD1. This clonotype was obtained from an older man with active or convalescent COVID-19. Input material: peripheral blood. The CDR3, as DNA: TGTGCCAGCTCACGGGGACAGGGAGATGGCTACACCTTC. The encoded protein is CASSRGQGDGYTF.